This TCR beta chain was recorded in a study of shared clonotypes between healthy human individuals. The V and J ends lost 0 bases and 5 bases respectively, with 12 bases between them. The length of the CDR3 is 15 residues. CDR1 is SGDLS, CDR2 YYNGEE, per germline. Free of recent acute infections or vaccinations, the donors were healthy HIV-negative adults. Clones were sequenced by immunoSEQ multiplex PCR, and TCRdb holds only the in-frame ones, with some missing. This repertoire shows around 2.1 million clones, approximately 94% found once; its top ten account for approximately 0.13%. V gene TRBV9 combines with J gene TRBJ2-1, with a tentative D call TRBD2 (6 bases). Material: naive CD4+ T cells sorted from blood. The subset is: CD45RA+ positively selected. This sequence was found in a man between 18 and 35 years old in good health. Here the CDR3 DNA reads TGTGCCAGCAGCGTAGCGGGACTGGCCAACAATGAGCAGTTCTTC. This encodes CASSVAGLANNEQFF.